This T cell receptor (beta chain) came from a study of shared clonotypes between healthy human individuals. Study-level background: Donor ages ranged 18 to 49 years: two women, a few men. Notes on the study in general: When naive CD4 clonotypes were compared across a few donors, about 4.8% were shared.

The authors loaded about 0.2 ug DNA, 25,000 to 30,000 T cell genomes, into sorted-subset replicate PCRs. Profiling relied on immunoSEQ multiplex PCR, and the TCRdb table lists in-frame clones only, not all of them. The profile shows fewer than 3 million clones, roughly 92% of them singletons. CDR3 length: 14 amino acids. With V trimmed by 5 bases and J by 11 bases, 12 bases remained unmatched. CDR1 and CDR2 (germline): SEHNR, FQNEAQ (reference sequence). A note on this clone: What it binds is unknown.

The V gene is TRBV7-9, the J gene TRBJ2-5; 9 nucleotides align to TRBD1. The specimen was naive CD4+ T cells from PBMCs. Subset denoted: CD45RA+ positively selected. This receptor was taken from a young man in good health. Some clones in this sample may be carry-over from other donors' samples. CDR3 bases: TGTGCCAGCAGCCGCGGGACAGGGTCCTTAGAGCAGTACTTC. Its protein is CASSRGTGSLEQYF.